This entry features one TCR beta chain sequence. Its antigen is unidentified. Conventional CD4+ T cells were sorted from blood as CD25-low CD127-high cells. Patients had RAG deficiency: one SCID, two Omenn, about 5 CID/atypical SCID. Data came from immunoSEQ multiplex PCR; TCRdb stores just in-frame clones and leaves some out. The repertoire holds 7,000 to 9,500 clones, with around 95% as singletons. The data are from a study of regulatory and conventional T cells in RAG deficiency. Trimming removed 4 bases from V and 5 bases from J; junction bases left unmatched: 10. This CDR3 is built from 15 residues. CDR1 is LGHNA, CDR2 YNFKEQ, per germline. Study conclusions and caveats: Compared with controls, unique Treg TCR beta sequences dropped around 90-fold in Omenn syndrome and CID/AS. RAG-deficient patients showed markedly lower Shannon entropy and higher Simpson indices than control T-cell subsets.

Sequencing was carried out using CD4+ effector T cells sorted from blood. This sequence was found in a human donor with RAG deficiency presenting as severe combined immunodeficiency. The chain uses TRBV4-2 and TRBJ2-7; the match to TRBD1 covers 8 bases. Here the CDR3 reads CASSLEGQGADEQYF. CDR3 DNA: TGTGCCAGCAGCCTCGAGGGGCAGGGGGCCGACGAGCAGTACTTC.